The next 4 T cell receptor beta chains were all read from a single sample in a study of patients and donors after allogeneic stem cell transplantation. TCRdb independently ran MiXCR on the RT-PCR reads; one entry per CDR3 protein. The sample carries some 150,000 distinct CDR3 sequences, 30% to 45% recorded once. Sequencing input: blood, either unsorted or a sorted T cell fraction (not recorded which). The receptors shown here come from a human donor who was either an allogeneic HSCT recipient or a stem cell or donor lymphocyte infusion donor (not recorded which). It is not recorded whose cells these are; they may come from a transplant donor.

This clonotype appeared a few times. V is TRBV2 and J is TRBJ2-2, with D maybe TRBD2 (5 bases). CDR3 length: 14 residues. Germline values: CDR1 SNHLY, CDR2 FYNNEI. The V and J ends lost 8 bases and 3 bases respectively, with 13 bases between them. This chain's CDR3 is CASGERVDTGELFF. The DNA for the CDR3 is TGTGCCAGCGGGGAGAGGGTAGACACCGGGGAGCTGTTTTTT.

The genes are TRBV12-3 or TRBV12-4 and TRBJ1-2, with a tentative D call TRBD1 (5 bases). V lost 2 bases and J 8 bases, leaving 12 bases between the germline ends. The CDR3 contains 13 residues. CDR3 sequence: CASSLKGNGGYTF. CDR3 DNA sequence: TGTGCCAGCAGTTTAAAGGGGAATGGCGGCTACACCTTC.

The V call is TRBV6-5, the J call TRBJ1-5; D may be TRBD1 (5 bases). Trimming cost V 6 bases and J 4 bases, with 16 bases left between them. In germline, CDR1 is MNHEY, CDR2 SVGAGI. The CDR3 covers 15 residues. The CDR3 DNA is TGTGCCAGCAGGGACCTGGTGGGGCTTAATCAGCCCCAGCATTTT. Encoded protein: CASRDLVGLNQPQHF.

A few counts support this clonotype. This chain uses TRBV11-2 with TRBJ1-1, with 8 positions matching TRBD1. V gave up 5 bases and J gave up 2 bases; unmatched junction bases: 7. CDR3 length: 15 amino acids. Germline V gene sequence: CDR1 SGHAT, CDR2 FQNNGV. CDR3 residues: CASSLDAGGNTEAFF. The CDR3, as DNA: TGTGCCAGCAGCCTCGATGCAGGGGGCAACACTGAAGCTTTCTTT.